A single sample gave rise to the 9 T cell receptor beta chains below, sequenced in a study of OX40 agonist ivuxolimab in advanced cancers. TCRdb keeps only in-frame clones here, not all; method: immunoSEQ multiplex PCR. The table includes some 63,000 clones, 84% detected once. The sequencing used CD4+ or CD8+ T cells sorted from blood, collected in a trial of the OX40 agonist ivuxolimab. Receptors originate from an adult with an advanced solid tumor such as melanoma, head and neck, liver or kidney cancer.

The chain is built from TRBV7-2 and TRBJ2-7; weak D call: TRBD1 (5 bases). Trimming stripped 5 bases from V and 1 base from J, with 12 bases between. CDR1 is SGHTA, CDR2 FQGNSA, per germline. The CDR3 consists of 14 residues. CDR3 coding DNA: TGTGCCAGCAGCCCCTCGCAGGGTTCCTACGAGCAGTACTTC. It encodes CASSPSQGSYEQYF.

The chain is built from TRBV7-9 and TRBJ2-1; TRBD1 aligns across 7 bases. With V trimmed by 3 bases and J by 7 bases, 3 bases remained unmatched. CDR1 is SEHNR and CDR2 is FQNEAQ in the germline V gene (reference sequence). The CDR3 totals 13 residues. The CDR3 nucleotides are TGTGCCAGCAGCTTCGAGGGGGCGAATGAGCAGTTCTTC. Translated: CASSFEGANEQFF.

The CDR3 DNA sequence: TGTGCCAGCAGTGAATTCGAGGGGTTGAGTAACACCGGGGAGCTGTTTTTT. It is translated as CASSEFEGLSNTGELFF. V and J are TRBV2 and TRBJ2-2; D possibly uses TRBD1 or TRBD2 (5 bases each). V lost 2 bases and J 2 bases, leaving 15 bases between the germline ends. Germline CDR1 and CDR2: SNHLY and FYNNEI. This CDR3 has 17 amino acids.

This rearrangement joins TRBV5-1 to TRBJ2-3; the match to TRBD1 covers 10 bases. CDR3 length: 16 amino acids. Germline CDR1 reads SGHRS; CDR2 reads YFSETQ. J was trimmed by 3 bases and V by 4 bases; bases with no gene match: 8. CDR3 bases: TGCGCCAGCAGCGAGACCGGGACAGGGGTAACAGATACGCAGTATTTT. Translating it yields CASSETGTGVTDTQYF.

This clone was seen a few times. This chain links TRBV7-8 with TRBJ2-1; 8 bases match TRBD1. J was trimmed by 0 bases and V by 5 bases; bases with no gene match: 6. Per germline, CDR1 SGHVS and CDR2 FQNEAQ. This CDR3 has 16 amino acids. As DNA, the CDR3 is TGTGCCAGCAGCCTCCAAACAGGGGGCTCCTACAATGAGCAGTTCTTC. Translating it yields CASSLQTGGSYNEQFF.

This clone came up a few times. This chain links TRBV27 with TRBJ1-1; 7 bases align to TRBD1. The CDR3 covers 16 residues. CDR1 and CDR2 from the germline V gene are MNHEY and SMNVEV (reference sequence). The trim removed 2 bases at V and 0 bases at J, leaving 6 bases unmatched. The CDR3 nucleotides read TGTGCCAGCAGTTTAGGGGTGGACAGGTTGAACACTGAAGCTTTCTTT. This codes for CASSLGVDRLNTEAFF.

The V call is TRBV21-1, the J call TRBJ1-5; the D call in the table, TRBD1, was not verified against the DNA. TRBV21-1 is termed a pseudogene. The CDR3 is 16 residues long. For the CDR3, the DNA is TGTGCCAGCAGCAACCCAAGGACAGGAGGTAGTCAGCCCCGGCATTTT. Its protein product is CASSNPRTGGSQPRHF.

The genes are TRBV27 and TRBJ2-1, with D uncertain. CDR3 length: 16 residues. The germline CDR1 and CDR2 sequences are MNHEY and SMNVEV (reference sequence). V was trimmed by 1 base and J by 7 bases, leaving 17 bases between them. The CDR3, as DNA: TGTGCCAGCAGTTTATTCGCCAGGCCGAGACATAATGAGCAGTTCTTC. This encodes CASSLFARPRHNEQFF.

The V gene is TRBV4-3, the J gene TRBJ2-2; D is unresolved. Trimming cost V 0 bases and J 1 base, with 6 bases left between them. The CDR3 is 15 amino acids. The germline V gene has CDR1 LGHNA and CDR2 YSLEER. The CDR3 is CASSQDRLNTGELFF. As DNA, the CDR3 is TGCGCCAGCAGCCAAGATCGTTTGAACACCGGGGAGCTGTTTTTT.